The sequence of this T cell receptor (beta chain) was determined in a study of response to subunit inactivated influenza vaccine. Overall study findings and caveats: Each seasonal flu vaccination may recruit only limited new T cells, authors suggested.

The V segment lost 5 bases and the J segment 7 bases; nucleotides outside the gene matches: 7. This CDR3 region has 13 residues. Per germline, CDR1 MDHEN and CDR2 SYDVKM. One entry per CDR3 protein results from TCRdb running MiXCR on the RT-PCR reads. Found here are around 850,000 distinct CDR3 sequences, roughly 18% of them singletons; the top ten hold approximately 11%. This clonotype was detected only a few times. Its cognate antigen is unknown. The TCR was taken from a man over 45 who received an inactivated influenza vaccine. This material consisted of PBMCs from blood, taken roughly 5 days after vaccination. This chain links TRBV28 with TRBJ2-5, with 7 bases aligning to TRBD2. The CDR3 DNA is TGTGCCAGCAGTCTGGCTAGCGGACTGACCCAGTACTTC. The encoded protein is CASSLASGLTQYF.